This passage covers 10 T cell receptor beta chains from one sample sequenced in a study of cytomegalovirus exposure and HLA in healthy donors. The protocol was immunoSEQ multiplex PCR, while the TCRdb copy is restricted to in-frame clones and leaves out a portion. The top ten hold 2% to 2.5% of the sample, which has approximately 170,000 clones, 70% to 90% seen once. Sequencing was carried out using PBMCs. These receptors all come from a man younger than 40 in good health and CMV-seropositive.

This chain uses TRBV10-1 with TRBJ2-7; 13 nucleotides match TRBD2. With V trimmed by 5 bases and J by 1 base, 8 bases remained unmatched. The CDR3 spans 17 residues. Germline CDR1 WNHNN, CDR2 SYGVQD (reference sequence). For the CDR3, the DNA is TGCGCCAGCAGTCCCATCCGACTAGCGGGGGGTTCCTACGAGCAGTACTTC. Encoded protein: CASSPIRLAGGSYEQYF.

The CDR3 protein is CASSRDSAETQYF. CDR3 bases: TGTGCCAGCAGCCGGGACAGTGCAGAGACCCAGTACTTC. The rearrangement uses TRBV11-2 and TRBJ2-5; 7 nucleotides line up with TRBD1. J was trimmed by 4 bases and V by 5 bases; bases with no gene match: 4. This CDR3 contains 13 residues. Germline V gene sequence: CDR1 SGHAT, CDR2 FQNNGV. Supplemented by reference TRBV11-2 and TRBJ2-5, the full variable domain reads EAGVAQSPRYKIIEKRQSVAFWCNPISGHATLYWYQQILGQGPKLLIQFQNNGVVDDSQLPKDRFSAERLKGVDSTLKIQPAKLEDSAVYLCASSRDSAETQYFGPGTRLLVL.

The gene calls are TRBV4-2 and TRBJ2-1; weak D call: TRBD1 (6 bases). Germline V gives CDR1 LGHNA, CDR2 YNFKEQ. V was shortened by 1 base and J by 4 bases, with 17 bases between the two germline ends. This CDR3 has 17 amino acids. CDR3 in DNA: TGTGCCAGCAGCCAAGGCTCGCCACAGGGAAATTACAATGAGCAGTTCTTC. This translates into CASSQGSPQGNYNEQFF.

The V and J genes are TRBV4-2 and TRBJ2-2, with D perhaps TRBD2 (6 bases). Trimming pared 5 bases from V and 4 bases from J, leaving 14 bases between. The CDR3 totals 15 residues. Germline lookup yields CDR1 LGHNA and CDR2 YNFKEQ. CDR3 sequence reads: CASSGEAPGTGELFF. CDR3 sequence (DNA): TGTGCCAGCAGCGGGGAGGCGCCTGGCACCGGGGAGCTGTTTTTT.

V gene TRBV4-3 combines with J gene TRBJ1-1, with 8 positions matching TRBD1. Per the germline V gene, CDR1 is LGHNA and CDR2 is YSLEER. The V and J ends lost 3 bases and 0 bases, in that order; junction bases with no gene match: 0. The CDR3 covers 14 residues. The CDR3 sequence: CASSQDRVNTEAFF. In DNA form, the CDR3 reads TGCGCCAGCAGCCAGGACAGGGTGAACACTGAAGCTTTCTTT.

This rearrangement joins TRBV2 to TRBJ2-5, with TRBD2 matching over 9 bases. The CDR3 is made up of 16 amino acids. In germline, CDR1 is SNHLY, CDR2 FYNNEI. Trimming took 5 bases from V and 4 from J; bases not matched to a gene: 11. CDR3 region: CASSLGRGGAGETQYF. The CDR3 region has the DNA TGTGCCAGCAGTCTGGGGCGGGGGGGCGCCGGAGAGACCCAGTACTTC.

The gene calls are TRBV7-2 and TRBJ1-2, with D hard to call. There are 15 residues in the CDR3. Germline values: CDR1 SGHTA, CDR2 FQGNSA. Trimming stripped 2 bases from V and 1 base from J, with 11 bases between. The DNA of the CDR3 is TGTGCCAGCAGCTTAAGTGGCCCCGTTAACTATGGCTACACCTTC. It is translated as CASSLSGPVNYGYTF.

The V gene is TRBV7-3, the J gene TRBJ2-2; weak D call: TRBD2 (7 bases). The germline gives CDR1 SGHTA, CDR2 FQGTGA. Deletions cut 8 bases from V and 4 bases from J, with 20 bases between. CDR3 length equals 16 residues. The CDR3 DNA reads as TGTGCCAGCCACCCCTACGGGGGGCAGACCACCGGGGAGCTGTTTTTT. Its translation: CASHPYGGQTTGELFF.

The chain joins TRBV7-3 to TRBJ2-5, with D perhaps TRBD2 (7 bases). The CDR3 runs to 15 residues. Germline V lookup: CDR1 SGHTA, CDR2 FQGTGA. Between the trimmed V and J ends, which lost 2 bases and 4 bases, there was a span of 14 bases. CDR3 nucleotide sequence: TGTGCCAGCAGCTTAGGAGGGGGGGCCCCAGAGACCCAGTACTTC. It encodes CASSLGGGAPETQYF.

This chain links TRBV7-3 with TRBJ2-7; 7 nucleotides align to TRBD1. V shed 3 bases, J shed 5 bases, and the junction held 4 bases outside the gene matches. CDR1 and CDR2 from the germline V gene are SGHTA and FQGTGA. CDR3 size: 13 residues. The CDR3 sequence: CASSLTGPDEQYF. The CDR3 DNA is TGTGCCAGCAGCTTGACAGGGCCAGACGAGCAGTACTTC.